These T cell receptor beta chains were read from a single sample in a study of naive CD8 T cells in extremely preterm neonates. Method: immunoSEQ multiplex PCR; TCRdb's copy keeps in-frame clones and lacks some. The profile shows about 4,800 clones, 95% to 98% of them singletons. Material for sequencing was naive CD8+ T cells from cord blood. The receptors were sampled from a newborn in good health. CDR3s include the opening cysteine and the closing phenylalanine or tryptophan. A D gene is named only where the DNA matches it firmly. Not all rows give a size; the values are once, few, many and, for expanded clones, a class.

clone_size,v_call,j_call,d_call,cdr3_aa,cdr3_nt
.,TRBV28,TRBJ2-3,.,CASSPIGAPNTDTQYF,TGTGCCAGCAGTCCCATTGGGGCCCCAAACACAGATACGCAGTATTTT
.,TRBV19,TRBJ2-1,.,CASSIQSSYNEQFF,TGTGCCAGTAGTATCCAGTCCTCCTACAATGAGCAGTTCTTC
.,TRBV5-1,TRBJ1-1,.,CASSLGKVTVSNTEAFF,TGCGCCAGCAGCTTGGGTAAGGTAACAGTCTCTAACACTGAAGCTTTCTTT
.,TRBV7-2,TRBJ2-3,.,CASSLTSRPGTDTQYF,TGTGCCAGCAGCTTAACTTCGCGGCCTGGCACAGATACGCAGTATTTT
.,TRBV2,TRBJ1-2,TRBD1,CASSELWAGGSGYTF,TGTGCCAGCAGTGAACTGTGGGCAGGGGGCTCTGGCTACACCTTC
.,TRBV19,TRBJ2-2,TRBD2,CASRIPLTGTTLKTGKLFF,TGTGCCAGTCGAATTCCTCTGACCGGGACTACCCTGAAGACCGGGAAGCTGTTTTTT
.,TRBV5-4,TRBJ2-5,TRBD2,CASSHLAGEVETQYF,TGTGCCAGCAGCCATCTAGCGGGGGAGGTGGAGACCCAGTACTTC
.,TRBV4-3,TRBJ2-3,TRBD2,CASSQGLAGVDTQYF,TGCGCCAGCAGCCAAGGGCTAGCGGGGGTGGATACGCAGTATTTT
.,TRBV27,TRBJ2-2,.,CASSYRNTGELFF,TGTGCCAGCAGTTACAGGAACACCGGGGAGCTGTTTTTT
.,TRBV7-9,TRBJ2-6,.,CASSSDEGAGANVLTF,TGTGCCAGCAGCTCTGATGAGGGAGCTGGGGCCAACGTCCTGACTTTC
.,TRBV30,TRBJ1-2,TRBD1,CAWSVGRGPHGYTF,TGTGCCTGGAGTGTCGGCAGGGGGCCTCATGGCTACACCTTC
.,TRBV28,TRBJ2-7,.,CASSSGSTYEQYF,TGTGCCAGCAGTTCCGGGTCAACCTACGAGCAGTACTTC
.,TRBV5-1,TRBJ2-2,.,CASSLHWEENTGELFF,TGCGCCAGCAGCTTGCATTGGGAGGAGAACACCGGGGAGCTGTTTTTT
.,TRBV7-9,TRBJ1-4,TRBD1,CASSLKTGPEKLFF,TGTGCCAGCAGCCTAAAGACAGGGCCTGAAAAACTGTTTTTT
.,TRBV28,TRBJ1-5,.,CASSPGQLNWEPQHF,TGTGCCAGCAGCCCTGGACAGCTAAATTGGGAGCCCCAGCATTTT
.,TRBV30,TRBJ1-1,.,CAWSIQGNTEAFF,TGTGCCTGGAGTATCCAGGGGAACACTGAAGCTTTCTTT
once,TRBV4-1,TRBJ2-3,.,CASSQGGATDTQYF,TGCGCCAGCAGCCAGGGGGGTGCTACAGATACGCAGTATTTT
.,TRBV6-1,TRBJ2-3,TRBD1,CASSEVIGTGDTQYF,TGTGCCAGCAGTGAAGTCATCGGGACAGGGGATACGCAGTATTTT
once,TRBV6-4,TRBJ2-1,.,CASSGTAWVF,TGTGCCAGCTCCGGTACAGCTTGGGTCTTC
.,TRBV11-2,TRBJ2-1,TRBD1,CASSLAGTDDNEQFF,TGTGCCAGCAGCTTAGCCGGGACAGACGACAATGAGCAGTTCTTC
.,TRBV9,TRBJ2-3,TRBD2,CASSVGLAGGGDTQYF,TGTGCCAGCAGCGTAGGACTAGCGGGGGGCGGAGATACGCAGTATTTT
.,TRBV7-9,TRBJ1-3,TRBD1,CASSLTPGQAGNTIYF,TGTGCCAGCAGCTTAACGCCGGGACAGGCTGGAAACACCATATATTTT
.,TRBV19,TRBJ2-2,.,CASIRGGELFF,TGTGCCAGTATCCGAGGCGGGGAGCTGTTTTTT
.,TRBV15,TRBJ2-1,.,CATSRAGSGGYNEQFF,TGTGCCACCAGCAGAGCCGGGTCAGGGGGGTACAATGAGCAGTTCTTC
.,TRBV2,TRBJ1-5,.,CASSEDAEVAGDQPQHF,TGTGCCAGCAGTGAAGACGCTGAGGTGGCAGGGGACCAGCCCCAGCATTTT
.,TRBV12-5,TRBJ1-5,TRBD1,CASGLSGQGGNQPQHF,TGTGCTAGTGGTTTGAGTGGACAGGGAGGGAATCAGCCCCAGCATTTT
.,TRBV7-9,TRBJ2-7,TRBD1,CASSSGQGGEQYF,TGTGCCAGCAGCTCCGGACAGGGTGGGGAGCAGTACTTC
.,TRBV6-1,TRBJ1-5,TRBD1,CASSAYTGARGNQPQHF,TGTGCCAGCAGTGCCTATACAGGGGCTAGGGGCAATCAGCCCCAGCATTTT
.,TRBV30,TRBJ1-3,.,CAWSPDSLPGNTIYF,TGTGCCTGGAGTCCCGACAGTTTACCCGGAAACACCATATATTTT
.,TRBV7-9,TRBJ1-1,.,CASSKMGLTLEAFF,TGTGCCAGCAGCAAAATGGGGCTTACACTTGAAGCTTTCTTT
.,TRBV30,TRBJ1-2,TRBD1,CAWGSGGAYGYTF,TGTGCTTGGGGTTCAGGGGGCGCCTATGGCTACACCTTC
.,TRBV27,TRBJ1-5,.,CASRQGYSNQPQHF,TGTGCCAGCAGACAGGGATATAGCAATCAGCCCCAGCATTTT
.,TRBV11-2,TRBJ2-1,.,CASSGQTSSYNEQFF,TGTGCCAGCAGCGGACAGACAAGCTCCTACAATGAGCAGTTCTTC
.,TRBV12-1,TRBJ1-4,.,CASSFGQGTTNEKLFF,.
once,TRBV6-5,TRBJ1-2,TRBD1,CASSYGGGRNDYGYTF,TGTGCCAGCAGTTACGGAGGGGGCAGGAATGACTATGGCTACACCTTC
once,TRBV10-2,TRBJ2-3,TRBD1,CASSNRDRGFGTSTDTQYF,TGCGCCAGCAGTAACCGGGACAGGGGCTTCGGGACTAGCACAGATACGCAGTATTTT
.,TRBV5-6,TRBJ2-3,TRBD2,CASSFGAGVGSF,TGTGCCAGCAGCTTCGGAGCGGGGGTAGGCAGTTTT
.,TRBV4-3,TRBJ2-3,TRBD2,CASSQDTAGGPVDTQYF,TGCGCCAGCAGCCAAGATACAGCGGGGGGGCCGGTAGATACGCAGTATTTT
.,TRBV27,TRBJ1-1,.,CASTDSLNTEAFF,TGTGCCAGCACAGACAGTTTAAACACTGAAGCTTTCTTT
.,TRBV27,TRBJ2-1,TRBD2,CASTSGTSGYNEQFF,TGTGCCAGCACCTCCGGGACTAGCGGTTACAATGAGCAGTTCTTC
.,TRBV21-1,TRBJ2-7,.,CASRGLIATVLDEQYF,TGTGCCAGCAGAGGTCTTATAGCTACCGTGTTAGACGAGCAGTACTTC
.,TRBV5-1,TRBJ2-2,.,CASSMWGSPLGELFF,TGCGCCAGCAGTATGTGGGGCAGCCCTTTGGGGGAGCTGTTTTTT
.,TRBV27,TRBJ1-2,TRBD1,CASSGQGYGYTF,TGTGCCAGCAGTGGACAGGGTTATGGCTACACCTTC
.,TRBV4-3,TRBJ2-5,TRBD2,CASSQDAAGGNLQETQYF,TGCGCCAGCAGCCAAGACGCAGCGGGGGGAAATCTACAAGAGACCCAGTACTTC
.,TRBV7-3,TRBJ2-5,TRBD1,CASSLEQGKETQYF,TGTGCCAGCAGCTTAGAACAGGGGAAAGAGACCCAGTACTTC
.,TRBV28,TRBJ1-2,TRBD1,CASSSTGVHYGYTF,TGTGCCAGCAGCTCCACAGGGGTCCACTATGGCTACACCTTC
.,TRBV4-3,TRBJ2-7,.,CASSQDRGFYEQYF,TGCGCCAGCAGCCAAGATCGGGGGTTTTACGAGCAGTACTTC
.,TRBV4-1,TRBJ2-5,TRBD2,CASSQTGGPEETQYF,TGCGCCAGCAGCCAAACGGGGGGGCCGGAAGAGACCCAGTACTTC
once,TRBV7-6,TRBJ2-3,TRBD2,CASSLTLAGAGADTQYF,TGTGCCAGCAGCCTAACGTTAGCGGGGGCTGGGGCAGATACGCAGTATTTT
.,TRBV11-2,TRBJ2-2,TRBD1,CASSPYTGVKNTGELFF,TGTGCCAGCAGCCCATACACAGGGGTAAAGAACACCGGGGAGCTGTTTTTT
.,TRBV12-5,TRBJ1-4,TRBD1,CASGLQGAANEKLFF,TGTGCTAGTGGTTTGCAGGGGGCGGCTAATGAAAAACTGTTTTTT